In this sample, the clone carrying this T cell receptor beta chain turned up once. Patients with Susac syndrome fulfilled recently defined diagnostic criteria for definite or probable disease. In contrast to the negatively isolated CD8+ and CD4+ T cells, TEMRA cells were FACS-enriched. Reverse transcription of roughly 0.5 to 1 ug RNA was performed with random hexamers. Amplification of TCR beta CDR3 by immunoSEQ multiplex PCR spanned 54 Vbeta and 13 Jbeta. MiXCR was run by TCRdb on the immunoSEQ multiplex PCR reads, yielding one entry per CDR3 protein. This table has some 110,000 distinct CDR3 sequences, roughly 95% appearing once. With 7 bases removed from V and 0 bases from J, the gap between germline ends came to 9 bases. Germline loops: CDR1 MNHEY, CDR2 SVGAGI. The CDR3 covers 13 residues. This record belongs to a study of CD8 T cells in Susac syndrome. Study context: Patients with Susac syndrome were therapy-naive, on corticosteroids, or on intravenous immunoglobulin alone at the time that blood was drawn.

The TCR sequence derives from a human donor with Susac syndrome. J is TRBJ1-1 and V is TRBV6-5; D gene uncertain. Sequencing input: CD4+ T cells from PBMCs. CDR3 nucleotides: TGTGCCAGCATAGGAAGCATGAACACTGAAGCTTTCTTT. Translation: CASIGSMNTEAFF.